These 24 T cell receptor beta chains came from one sample sequenced in a study of spatial heterogeneity in lung cancer. Notes on the study in general: Counts of expanded alpha and beta TCRs within tumors tracked the tumor nonsynonymous mutation count.

The sample's time point: sample taken at primary tumor resection. TCRdb passed the 5' RACE reads through MiXCR, listing each CDR3 protein once. This sample has 20,000 to 30,000 distinct CDR3 sequences, with 8.8% found just once. Antigens for these TCRs are unknown. The source material was lung tumor tissue, sampled at surgery. All receptors derive from a male donor with early-stage non-small cell lung cancer.

In this sample, this clonotype turned up a few times. The genes are TRBV29-1 and TRBJ2-1; D may be TRBD2 (6 bases). CDR1 and CDR2 (germline): SQVTM, ANQGSEA. V was trimmed by 1 base and J by 7 bases, leaving 14 bases between them. This CDR3 region has 14 residues. CDR3 coding DNA: TGCAGCGTTGAAGGGGGGGTGAAAGGGAATGAGCAGTTCTTC. The encoded protein is CSVEGGVKGNEQFF.

This clonotype was seen a handful of times. The gene calls are TRBV7-2 and TRBJ2-3; D uncertain. Germline CDR1 SGHTA, CDR2 FQGNSA. This CDR3 is 15 amino acids long. V lost 2 bases, J lost 2 bases, and 11 bases lay in between. This CDR3 is CASSLRVLDTDTQYF. The DNA of the CDR3 is TGTGCCAGCAGCTTACGGGTCCTCGACACAGATACGCAGTATTTT.

This clonotype was counted at least ten times. The V and J genes are TRBV12-3 or TRBV12-4 and TRBJ1-5; D unclear. V was shortened by 6 bases and J by 11 bases, with 14 bases between the two germline ends. CDR3 size: 12 residues. CDR3 DNA sequence: TGTGCCAGCAGCCGAGCCTCTTTGGCCCAGCATTTT. Amino acid sequence: CASSRASLAQHF.

This clonotype occurred many times. V gene TRBV18 combines with J gene TRBJ2-7; 8 bases align to TRBD2. Looked up from germline, CDR1 is KGHSH and CDR2 is LQKENI. There are 17 residues in the CDR3. The junction had 10 bases not matched to a gene; V was cut back by 3 bases and J by 0 bases. The CDR3 reads CASSPPIAGGSSYEQYF. The CDR3 DNA reads as TGTGCCAGCTCACCGCCTATCGCGGGAGGTTCCTCCTACGAGCAGTACTTC.

This clonotype was detected ten times or more. The chain joins TRBV28 to TRBJ2-1; 8 bases line up with TRBD2. J was trimmed by 5 bases and V by 6 bases; bases with no gene match: 9. The CDR3 covers 15 residues. Germline assignment: CDR1 MDHEN and CDR2 SYDVKM. The CDR3 DNA is TGTGCCAGCAGCCTAACGGGGGGGAGAAACAATGAGCAGTTCTTC. Its translation: CASSLTGGRNNEQFF.

CDR3 nucleotides: TGCGCCAGCAGCTTTACTAGCGGGAGCTCCTACAATGAGCAGTTCTTC. This codes for CASSFTSGSSYNEQFF. This chain uses TRBV5-1 with TRBJ2-1; 11 bases map to TRBD2. This CDR3 spans 16 amino acids. The trim removed 2 bases at V and 0 bases at J, leaving 1 base unmatched. Germline lookup yields CDR1 SGHRS and CDR2 YFSETQ.

Sample share makes this clonotype medium-sized (0.01 to 0.1%). CDR3 in amino acids: CASSFRGGLREQYF. The CDR3 nucleotides read TGTGCCAGCAGTTTCAGGGGGGGCCTACGCGAGCAGTACTTC. The gene calls are TRBV28 and TRBJ2-7; D may be TRBD1 or TRBD2 (7 bases each). This CDR3 has 14 residues. The germline V gene encodes CDR1 MDHEN and CDR2 SYDVKM. Trimming took off 3 bases at V and 6 bases at J, with 15 bases between the two ends.

This clonotype showed up many times. The CDR3 protein is CASSLIAGDKVEAFF. DNA of the CDR3: TGTGCCAGCAGCTTAATTGCAGGGGACAAGGTTGAAGCTTTCTTT. The genes are TRBV7-3 and TRBJ1-1, with D maybe TRBD1 (6 bases). The V end was cut by 1 base, the J end by 7 bases, with 16 bases between. Per the germline V gene, CDR1 is SGHTA and CDR2 is FQGTGA. The length of the CDR3 is 15 residues.

This clonotype occurred a few times. The chain combines TRBV6-5 with TRBJ2-7, with a weak D call TRBD2 (6 bases). The CDR3 sequence is 13 residues long. V was clipped by 2 bases and J by 3 bases, with 8 bases between them. From germline, CDR1 is MNHEY and CDR2 SVGAGI. The CDR3 DNA reads as TGTGCCAGCAGTTACGGAGGGAACTACGAGCAGTACTTC. The encoded protein is CASSYGGNYEQYF.

There are a few counts of this clonotype. The J gene is TRBJ2-7, the V gene TRBV7-2; the match to TRBD1 covers 7 bases. Per the germline V gene, CDR1 is SGHTA and CDR2 is FQGNSA. This CDR3 contains 14 residues. The trim removed 9 bases at V and 6 bases at J, leaving 14 bases unmatched. Written as DNA, the CDR3 is TGTGCCAGTTCTCATAGGGGACAGTTTAGCGAGCAGTACTTC. Translation gives CASSHRGQFSEQYF. The variable domain in full, completed from reference TRBV7-2 and TRBJ2-7, reads GAGVSQSPSNKVTEKGKDVELRCDPISGHTALYWYRQSLGQGLEFLIYFQGNSAPDKSGLPSDRFSAERTGGSVSTLTIQRTQQEDSAVYLCASSHRGQFSEQYFGPGTRLTVT.

This clonotype was detected ten times or more. CDR3 DNA: TGTGCCACCAGGGACAGTCTAGCGGGGCCAGATACGCAGTATTTT. Its translation: CATRDSLAGPDTQYF. J is TRBJ2-3 and V is TRBV24-1; 9 bases fit TRBD2. The CDR3 sequence is 15 residues long. The germline gives CDR1 KGHDR, CDR2 SFDVKD. The V and J ends lost 7 bases and 4 bases, in that order; junction bases with no gene match: 8.

This clonotype has a count of ten or more. The CDR3 DNA follows: TGTGCCAGCAGTTTAGGCTACAGGGCTACGGGCTACACCTTC. Its translation is CASSLGYRATGYTF. The rearrangement joins TRBV28 to TRBJ1-2, with D perhaps matching TRBD1 (6 bases). Trimming pared 2 bases from V and 8 bases from J, leaving 15 bases between. Germline CDR1 MDHEN, CDR2 SYDVKM. The CDR3 consists of 14 residues.

The chain employs TRBV20-1 and TRBJ1-1; TRBD1 might be the D (5 bases). There are 14 residues in the CDR3. Trimming pared 0 bases from V and 6 bases from J, leaving 14 bases between. Per germline, CDR1 DFQATT and CDR2 SNEGSKA (reference sequence). The CDR3 spells CSARDKGSGAEAFF. CDR3 in DNA: TGCAGTGCTAGAGATAAGGGGTCGGGGGCTGAAGCTTTCTTT.

This clonotype is medium-sized by share. This chain joins TRBV28 and TRBJ2-3; D is perhaps TRBD1 or TRBD2 (6 bases each). This CDR3 comprises 15 residues. Germline CDR1 and CDR2: MDHEN and SYDVKM. The ends were cut back, 2 bases at V and 4 bases at J, with 13 bases in the middle. This chain's CDR3 is CASSLTLRGADTQYF. The DNA of the CDR3 is TGTGCCAGCAGTTTAACCCTTAGGGGGGCAGATACGCAGTATTTT. Full variable domain (remainder filled in from reference TRBV28 and TRBJ2-3): DVKVTQSSRYLVKRTGEKVFLECVQDMDHENMFWYRQDPGLGLRLIYFSYDVKMKEKGDIPEGYSVSREKKERFSLILESASTNQTSMYLCASSLTLRGADTQYFGPGTRLTVL.

This clonotype was seen many times. The chain combines TRBV7-9 with TRBJ2-7; D ambiguous. This CDR3 spans 14 amino acids. The germline V gene has CDR1 SEHNR and CDR2 FQNEAQ (reference sequence). V lost 7 bases and J lost 0, with 13 bases in between. The CDR3 region has the DNA TGTGCCAGCATCCCCAGTTGGGGCTCCTACGAGCAGTACTTC. Encoded protein: CASIPSWGSYEQYF.

This clonotype has a handful of counts. This chain connects TRBV6-2 or TRBV6-3 to TRBJ2-3; the match to TRBD2 covers 10 bases. Germline V gene sequence: CDR1 MNHEY, CDR2 SVGEGT. The CDR3 has 18 amino acids. Unmatched junction bases numbered 10, after V lost 2 bases and J lost 2 bases. Here the CDR3 DNA reads TGTGCCAGCAGTTACGAGGCCGGGACTAGCGTCACCACAGATACGCAGTATTTT. It translates to CASSYEAGTSVTTDTQYF.

In its sample, this clonotype was seen a few times. The gene calls are TRBV6-5 and TRBJ1-5; TRBD1 agrees at 7 bases. The V gene end was trimmed by 6 bases and the J gene end by 1 base; junction bases not matched to a gene: 3. The length of the CDR3 is 14 residues. CDR1 and CDR2 from the germline V gene are MNHEY and SVGAGI. CDR3 sequence reads: CASSIQGSNQPQHF. CDR3 DNA: TGTGCCAGCAGCATACAGGGGAGCAATCAGCCCCAGCATTTT.

This chain links TRBV7-3 with TRBJ2-1, with 9 bases aligning to TRBD1. V dropped 5 bases and J dropped 7; count of bases not matched to a gene: 6. CDR1 and CDR2 (germline): SGHTA, FQGTGA. This CDR3 contains 14 residues. The CDR3 loop is CASSEQGARNEQFF. CDR3 coding DNA: TGTGCCAGCAGCGAACAGGGGGCGCGAAATGAGCAGTTCTTC.

This clonotype was picked up many times. This sequence joins TRBV6-5 and TRBJ2-7; D assignment may be TRBD1 or TRBD2 (5 bases each). Trimming cost V 0 bases and J 4 bases, with 16 bases left between them. The germline V gene has CDR1 MNHEY and CDR2 SVGAGI. The CDR3 is 16 residues long. In DNA form, the CDR3 reads TGTGCCAGCAGTTACTCATGGGGGTCTAAGAAATACGAGCAGTACTTC. Translation gives CASSYSWGSKKYEQYF.

This sequence joins TRBV12-3 or TRBV12-4 and TRBJ1-1; perhaps TRBD1 as D (5 bases). The CDR3 runs 14 residues. With 3 bases removed from V and 6 bases from J, the gap between germline ends came to 14 bases. In nucleotides, the CDR3 is TGTGCCAGCAGTTTTGGGGGGGAAGCAGCTGAAGCTTTCTTT. Residues: CASSFGGEAAEAFF.

This clonotype was seen many times. The chain employs TRBV4-3 and TRBJ2-1; 10 positions agree with TRBD2. J was trimmed by 9 bases and V by 1 base; bases with no gene match: 6. CDR3 size: 15 residues. Germline CDR1 reads LGHNA; CDR2 reads YSLEER. The CDR3, as DNA: TGCGCCAGCAGCCAAGGGAGCGGGAGGGGACCTGAGCAGTTCTTC. This encodes CASSQGSGRGPEQFF.

The chain recombines TRBV20-1 with TRBJ2-2, with TRBD2 matching over 8 bases. Germline CDR1 and CDR2: DFQATT and SNEGSKA (reference sequence). The CDR3 extends over 14 amino acids. V was pared by 5 bases and J by 7 bases, with 9 bases of the junction left unmatched. The CDR3 region has the DNA TGCAGTGCTCCAGCGGGAGAAGCTGGCGGGGAGCTGTTTTTT. Translating it yields CSAPAGEAGGELFF.

This clonotype was counted ten times or more. The rearrangement links TRBV4-1 to TRBJ2-1; D is unclear. The ends were cut back, 0 bases at V and 3 bases at J, with 9 bases in the middle. This CDR3 has 15 amino acids. CDR1 and CDR2 (germline): MGHRA, YSYEKL. The CDR3 sequence is CASSQDLPIYNEQFF. The DNA for the CDR3 is TGCGCCAGCAGCCAAGATCTTCCAATCTACAATGAGCAGTTCTTC.

This clonotype showed up many times. V usage is TRBV28 and J usage is TRBJ1-2, with D perhaps TRBD1 (6 bases). Germline lookup yields CDR1 MDHEN and CDR2 SYDVKM. V was pared by 7 bases and J by 0 bases, with 12 bases between. The CDR3 has 14 amino acids. CDR3 amino acids: CASTLTGANYGYTF. The CDR3, as DNA: TGTGCCAGCACTCTGACAGGCGCTAACTATGGCTACACCTTC.